This T cell receptor beta chain was captured in a study of spatial heterogeneity in lung cancer. Trimming took 6 bases from V and 5 from J; bases not matched to a gene: 9. The CDR3 spans 15 residues. Germline-derived CDR1 and CDR2 are MNHEY and SMNVEV (reference sequence). A distinct unique molecular identifier was carried by each TCR cDNA molecule. TCRdb re-derived calls from the 5' RACE reads in MiXCR, one entry per CDR3 protein. The sample includes approximately 2,500 distinct CDR3 sequences, under 55% of them seen just once. This sample's time point: sample taken at primary tumor resection. Donors were 72 untreated early-stage non-small cell lung cancer patients. Without sorting, whole RNA was sequenced from tumor, nontumor lung or frozen PBMC. Whole-study findings and limits: How many expanded intratumoral alpha and beta TCRs were present tracked the tumor mutation count, which was a count of nonsynonymous mutations.

This clonotype has only a few counts. Its antigen is undetermined. The TCR was taken from a male donor with early-stage non-small cell lung cancer. V usage is TRBV27 and J usage is TRBJ2-5; TRBD1 agrees at 10 bases. Sample: lung tumor tissue, taken at surgery. This CDR3 is CASRSKDRGDETQYF. CDR3 nucleotide sequence: TGTGCCAGCAGATCGAAGGACAGGGGGGATGAGACCCAGTACTTC.